The 9 T cell receptor beta chains listed next were all sequenced from one sample in a study of blood T cell repertoires in COVID-19. TCRdb's table, derived via immunoSEQ multiplex PCR, lists solely in-frame clones and lacks some. The sample records fewer than 200,000 clones, over 60% being singletons. Sequenced: peripheral blood. The receptors were gathered from a man aged 55 to 69 with acute or convalescent COVID-19.

This rearrangement joins TRBV19 to TRBJ1-1, with D perhaps matching TRBD1 (6 bases). Trimming removed 5 bases at V and 7 bases at J, with 17 bases between. The CDR3 sequence is 14 residues long. Germline V lookup: CDR1 LNHDA, CDR2 SQIVND (reference sequence). The CDR3 nucleotides are TGTGCCAGTAGTCTGGGGGGGGCGGGATATGAAGCTTTCTTT. It specifies CASSLGGAGYEAFF.

The CDR3 DNA follows: TGTGCCAGCAGCGCCCGACTAGCGGCCTACTCCTACAATGAGCAGTTCTTC. Translated, it gives CASSARLAAYSYNEQFF. The chain has TRBV7-3 and TRBJ2-1; TRBD2 matches at 9 bases. The CDR3 spans 17 residues. After removal of 5 bases from V and 0 bases from J, the junction contained 8 bases not matched to a gene. Germline V CDR1 and CDR2: SGHTA, FQGTGA.

The V call is TRBV7-3, the J call TRBJ1-2; TRBD1 agrees at 12 bases. CDR3 size: 14 residues. V was clipped by 5 bases and J by 7 bases; unmatched bases: 5. CDR1 and CDR2 from the germline V gene are SGHTA and FQGTGA. The CDR3 sequence: CASSPGQGAGGYTF. The CDR3 region has the DNA TGTGCCAGCAGCCCGGGACAGGGGGCGGGTGGCTACACCTTC.

The rearrangement joins TRBV9 to TRBJ1-1; unclear D gene. Germline V lookup: CDR1 SGDLS, CDR2 YYNGEE. CDR3 length: 15 residues. With 2 bases removed from V and 1 base from J, the gap between germline ends came to 12 bases. CDR3 DNA: TGTGCCAGCAGCGTCCAACCGGCAGGGAACACTGAAGCTTTCTTT. This sequence encodes CASSVQPAGNTEAFF.

The sample holds a few counts of this clone. This chain connects TRBV27 to TRBJ1-2; 7 nucleotides agree with TRBD1. The trim removed 0 bases at V and 6 bases at J, leaving 10 bases unmatched. The CDR3 contains 16 residues. Germline V lookup: CDR1 MNHEY, CDR2 SMNVEV (reference sequence). The CDR3 DNA reads as TGTGCCAGCAGTTTATCTATGGGACAGTGGTTAGATGGCTACACCTTC. It yields the protein CASSLSMGQWLDGYTF.

This clone was detected only a few times. The chain has TRBV7-9 and TRBJ2-5; TRBD2 agrees at 12 bases. The CDR3 length is 14 residues. Germline V gives CDR1 SEHNR, CDR2 FQNEAQ (reference sequence). V trimming: 4 bases; J trimming: 8 bases; junction bases outside the gene matches: 5. In DNA, the CDR3 is TGTGCCAGCAGCTCACCTAGCGGGGGGGCCACCCAGTACTTC. It codes for CASSSPSGGATQYF.

This clone was observed a few times. V gene TRBV5-1 combines with J gene TRBJ1-4; no firm D call. Trimming pared 0 bases from V and 3 bases from J, leaving 18 bases between. Germline V gene sequence: CDR1 SGHRS, CDR2 YFSETQ. The CDR3 is 18 amino acids. The CDR3: CASSLASSLGNSNEKLFF. The CDR3 DNA reads TGCGCCAGCAGCTTGGCCTCATCACTAGGGAATTCTAATGAAAAACTGTTTTTT.

This clone was counted once. The V call is TRBV7-9, the J call TRBJ1-2; perhaps TRBD1 as D (5 bases). Germline V CDR1 and CDR2: SEHNR, FQNEAQ (reference sequence). The V and J ends lost 3 bases and 3 bases respectively, with 11 bases between them. The CDR3 sequence is 14 residues long. This chain's CDR3 is CASSFGGVDYGYTF. The CDR3 nucleotides are TGTGCCAGCAGCTTCGGGGGGGTCGACTATGGCTACACCTTC.

The J gene is TRBJ2-1, the V gene TRBV7-3, with TRBD2 as a possible D gene (5 bases). The CDR3 spans 16 residues. V was trimmed by 5 bases and J by 8 bases, leaving 22 bases between them. Germline values: CDR1 SGHTA, CDR2 FQGTGA. The DNA of the CDR3 is TGTGCCAGCAGCCTTGGGAGCTTTGCCGATACCGATGAGCAGTTCTTC. Residues: CASSLGSFADTDEQFF.